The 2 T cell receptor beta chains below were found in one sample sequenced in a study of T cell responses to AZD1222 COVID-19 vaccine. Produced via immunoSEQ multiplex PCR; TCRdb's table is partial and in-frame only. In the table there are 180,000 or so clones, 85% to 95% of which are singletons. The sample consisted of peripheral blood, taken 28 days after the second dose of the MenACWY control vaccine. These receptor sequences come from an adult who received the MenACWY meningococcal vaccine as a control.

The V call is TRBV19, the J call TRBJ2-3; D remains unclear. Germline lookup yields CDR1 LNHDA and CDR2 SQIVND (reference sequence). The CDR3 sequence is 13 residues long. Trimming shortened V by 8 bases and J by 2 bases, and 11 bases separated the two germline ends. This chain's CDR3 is CASGSQNTDTQYF. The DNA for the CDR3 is TGTGCCAGTGGATCCCAAAACACAGATACGCAGTATTTT. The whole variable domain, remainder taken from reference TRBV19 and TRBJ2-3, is DGGITQSPKYLFRKEGQNVTLSCEQNLNHDAMYWYRQDPGQGLRLIYYSQIVNDFQKGDIAEGYSVSREKKESFPLTVTSAQKNPTAFYLCASGSQNTDTQYFGPGTRLTVL.

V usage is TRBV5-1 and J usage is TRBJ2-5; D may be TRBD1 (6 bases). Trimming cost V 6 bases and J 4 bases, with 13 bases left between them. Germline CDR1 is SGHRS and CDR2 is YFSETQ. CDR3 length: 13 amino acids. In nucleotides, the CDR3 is TGCGCCAGCAATCTGGGGGCGGCAGAGACCCAGTACTTC. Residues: CASNLGAAETQYF.